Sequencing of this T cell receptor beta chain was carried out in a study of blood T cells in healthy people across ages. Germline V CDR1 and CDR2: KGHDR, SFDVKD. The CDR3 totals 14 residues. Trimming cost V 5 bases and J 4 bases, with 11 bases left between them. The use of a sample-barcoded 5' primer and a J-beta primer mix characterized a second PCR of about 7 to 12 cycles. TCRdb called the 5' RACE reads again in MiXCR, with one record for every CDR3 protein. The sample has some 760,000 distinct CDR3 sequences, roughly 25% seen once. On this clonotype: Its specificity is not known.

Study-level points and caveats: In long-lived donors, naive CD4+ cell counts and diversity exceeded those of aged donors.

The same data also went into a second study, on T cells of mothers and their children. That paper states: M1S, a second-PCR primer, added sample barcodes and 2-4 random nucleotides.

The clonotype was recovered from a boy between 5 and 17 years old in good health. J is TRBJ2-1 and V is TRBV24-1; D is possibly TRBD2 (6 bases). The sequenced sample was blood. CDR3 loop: CATSGGDPYNEQFF. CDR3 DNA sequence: TGTGCCACCAGTGGCGGGGACCCGTACAATGAGCAGTTCTTC.